Following are 11 T cell receptor beta chains from one sample sequenced in a study of blood T cell repertoires in COVID-19. TCRdb's table, derived via immunoSEQ multiplex PCR, lists solely in-frame clones and lacks some. Among tens of thousands of clones, approximately 79% were seen once, and the ten largest hold roughly 15%. Sequenced input: peripheral blood. Receptor source: a woman older than 75 with active or convalescent COVID-19.

This clone was seen a few times. The chain has TRBV7-9 and TRBJ1-6; D is unresolved. The germline V gene encodes CDR1 SEHNR and CDR2 FQNEAQ (reference sequence). Trimming removed 5 bases at V and 10 bases at J, with 18 bases between. The CDR3 has 15 residues. This CDR3 reads CASSPLAGWASPLHF. CDR3 DNA: TGTGCCAGCAGCCCCCTTGCGGGGTGGGCCTCACCCCTCCACTTT.

This chain connects TRBV2 to TRBJ1-2; D unclear. V was cut by 3 bases and J by 8 bases, with 10 bases left in between. Germline V CDR1 and CDR2: SNHLY, FYNNEI. This CDR3 comprises 12 residues. In nucleotides, the CDR3 is TGTGCCAGCAGTGAGGCTGTTGGCGGCTACACCTTC. It specifies CASSEAVGGYTF.

The J gene is TRBJ1-2, the V gene TRBV4-3; D gene ambiguous. The germline gives CDR1 LGHNA, CDR2 YSLEER. This CDR3 is 14 amino acids long. V shed 4 bases and J shed 0 bases, with 9 bases lying between them. CDR3 DNA sequence: TGCGCCAGCAGCCTTGAGATAGCTAACTATGGCTACACCTTC. It encodes CASSLEIANYGYTF.

The chain links TRBV6-6 to TRBJ2-1; possibly TRBD1 for D (5 bases). The V end lost 6 bases, the J end lost 9 bases, and 18 bases lay between the germline ends. The CDR3 consists of 14 residues. Germline lookup yields CDR1 MNHNY and CDR2 SVGAGI (reference sequence). In DNA, the CDR3 is TGTGCCAGCAGCTATGGGGCAGGGCTCGGTGAGCAGTTCTTC. It encodes CASSYGAGLGEQFF.

The rearrangement links TRBV27 to TRBJ1-2; no clear D. V shed 0 bases and J shed 0 bases, with 5 bases lying between them. This CDR3 comprises 14 residues. Germline V lookup: CDR1 MNHEY, CDR2 SMNVEV (reference sequence). This chain's CDR3 is CASSLSAANYGYTF. For the CDR3, the DNA is TGTGCCAGCAGTTTATCGGCAGCTAACTATGGCTACACCTTC.

This clone appeared a few times. CDR3 DNA: TGTGCCAGCAGCCGGGACAGGGTCTATGGCTACACCTTC. As protein: CASSRDRVYGYTF. The J gene is TRBJ1-2, the V gene TRBV11-2, with 9 positions matching TRBD1. This CDR3 is built from 13 residues. CDR1 and CDR2 (germline): SGHAT, FQNNGV. The J segment lost 4 bases and the V segment lost 5 bases, leaving 2 bases of the junction unmatched. Looking up the rest from reference TRBV11-2 and TRBJ1-2 gives the full variable domain: EAGVAQSPRYKIIEKRQSVAFWCNPISGHATLYWYQQILGQGPKLLIQFQNNGVVDDSQLPKDRFSAERLKGVDSTLKIQPAKLEDSAVYLCASSRDRVYGYTFGSGTRLTVV.

The J gene is TRBJ1-1, the V gene TRBV6-5; 7 bases map to TRBD1. Germline V gene sequence: CDR1 MNHEY, CDR2 SVGAGI. The CDR3 consists of 13 residues. V lost 5 bases and J lost 6; bases outside the gene matches: 6. CDR3 loop: CASSITGDAEAFF. The CDR3 coding sequence is TGTGCCAGCAGTATAACAGGGGATGCTGAAGCTTTCTTT.

J is TRBJ2-2 and V is TRBV2; TRBD1 matches at 7 bases. V was pared by 6 bases and J by 3 bases, with 13 bases of the junction left unmatched. The CDR3 sequence is 17 residues long. Germline assignment: CDR1 SNHLY and CDR2 FYNNEI. CDR3 bases: TGTGCCAGCAGGGATAAGCTGAGGGGGCGGGACACCGGGGAGCTGTTTTTT. It yields the protein CASRDKLRGRDTGELFF.

The J gene is TRBJ2-7, the V gene TRBV9; D is uncertain. Trimming took off 0 bases at V and 2 bases at J, with 9 bases between the two ends. The V gene's germline CDR1 is SGDLS and CDR2 YYNGEE. The CDR3 has 14 amino acids. The CDR3 loop is CASSVAGETYEQYF. The CDR3 DNA follows: TGTGCCAGCAGCGTAGCGGGTGAAACCTACGAGCAGTACTTC.

The rearrangement links TRBV5-1 to TRBJ2-2; no reliable D call. Germline lookup yields CDR1 SGHRS and CDR2 YFSETQ. This CDR3 has 15 residues. V lost 3 bases, J lost 3 bases, and 12 bases lay in between. The CDR3 loop reads CASSSLQAYTGELFF. Here the CDR3 DNA reads TGCGCCAGCAGCTCCCTGCAGGCTTACACCGGGGAGCTGTTTTTT. Together with reference TRBV5-1 and TRBJ2-2, the CDR3 gives the full variable domain: KAGVTQTPRYLIKTRGQQVTLSCSPISGHRSVSWYQQTPGQGLQFLFEYFSETQRNKGNFPGRFSGRQFSNSRSEMNVSTLELGDSALYLCASSSLQAYTGELFFGEGSRLTVL.

This rearrangement joins TRBV19 to TRBJ1-2; D remains ambiguous. Per germline, CDR1 LNHDA and CDR2 SQIVND (reference sequence). The CDR3 is 14 residues long. V dropped 5 bases and J dropped 4 bases, with 14 bases sitting between them. CDR3 protein: CASSLSIGGYGYTF. The CDR3 DNA reads as TGTGCCAGTAGTTTGTCTATCGGAGGCTATGGCTACACCTTC.